These 29 T cell receptor beta chains were all obtained from the same sample, sequenced in a study of shared clonotypes between healthy human individuals. Method: immunoSEQ multiplex PCR; TCRdb's copy keeps in-frame clones and lacks some. In the table there are fewer than 600,000 clones, less than 85% of which are singletons. Sequencing was carried out using PBMCs. All receptors come from a woman between 40 and 50 years old in good health. Some clones in this sample may be carry-over from other donors' samples.

CDR3 sequence (DNA): TGTGCCAGCAGTACCGTAGGCGGGAGTATGTACGAGCAGTACTTC. Its translation is CASSTVGGSMYEQYF. V and J are TRBV28 and TRBJ2-7; TRBD2 matches at 7 bases. Germline trimming cut 5 bases from V and 4 bases from J; bases unmatched to any gene: 11. Germline V gene lookup returns CDR1 MDHEN and CDR2 SYDVKM. CDR3 size: 15 residues.

This clone was detected a few times. This chain connects TRBV6-5 to TRBJ2-7; 9 bases are a match to TRBD1. V was clipped by 6 bases and J by 5 bases; unmatched bases: 11. CDR3 length equals 15 residues. Germline V gene lookup returns CDR1 MNHEY and CDR2 SVGAGI. CDR3 DNA: TGTGCCAGCAGGTCAATCGGGGACAGGGTAAACGAGCAGTACTTC. It encodes CASRSIGDRVNEQYF.

The gene calls are TRBV7-8 and TRBJ2-1; maybe TRBD2 (6 bases). The germline V and J ends were trimmed by 5 bases and 3 bases, with 14 bases remaining between them. CDR1 and CDR2 from the germline V gene are SGHVS and FQNEAQ. CDR3 length: 15 amino acids. Here the CDR3 reads CASSLSTSFYNEQFF. CDR3 nucleotide sequence: TGTGCCAGCAGCCTGTCAACTAGCTTCTACAATGAGCAGTTCTTC.

The V gene is TRBV5-1, the J gene TRBJ2-5; no definite D call. The assigned J gene may be wrong: the sequence end matches TRBJ2-7 better. Germline lookup yields CDR1 SGHRS and CDR2 YFSETQ. This CDR3 is built from 14 residues. The DNA of the CDR3 is TGCGCCAGCAGCTTGCAACCGATGCCCTACGAGCAGTACTTC. Amino acid sequence: CASSLQPMPYEQYF.

The chain combines TRBV15 with TRBJ2-1; 10 bases line up with TRBD2. The CDR3 has 16 amino acids. V shed 0 bases and J 10 bases; nucleotides not matched to a gene: 9. Germline V lookup: CDR1 LNHNV, CDR2 YYDKDF (reference sequence). The CDR3 bases are TGTGCCACCAGCAGAGAACCCGAGCGGGAGGGCAGCGAGCAGTTCTTC. Encoded protein: CATSREPEREGSEQFF.

V is TRBV18 and J is TRBJ2-1; TRBD2 agrees at 12 bases. The CDR3 consists of 17 residues. Germline CDR1 is KGHSH and CDR2 is LQKENI. V trimming: 5 bases; J trimming: 6 bases; junction bases outside the gene matches: 11. The CDR3: CASSIGLAGGSINEQFF. CDR3 in DNA: TGTGCCAGCTCAATCGGGCTAGCGGGAGGGTCGATCAATGAGCAGTTCTTC.

V is TRBV19 and J is TRBJ1-1; 9 bases are a match to TRBD1. Germline V gene sequence: CDR1 LNHDA, CDR2 SQIVND (reference sequence). J gave up 3 bases and V 3 bases, and 5 bases lay outside the gene matches. The CDR3 extends over 15 amino acids. The CDR3 nucleotides are TGTGCCAGTAGTATCCCAGGGACAGGGTACACTGAAGCTTTCTTT. As protein: CASSIPGTGYTEAFF.

The V and J genes are TRBV7-6 and TRBJ2-5; D assignment may be TRBD1 or TRBD2 (6 bases each). The germline gives CDR1 SGHVS, CDR2 FNYEAQ. V lost 4 bases and J lost 4, with 19 bases in between. The CDR3 consists of 16 residues. The CDR3 DNA follows: TGTGCCAGCAGCTCTAGGGGGGCCCCGCCGGGAGAGACCCAGTACTTC. Amino acid sequence: CASSSRGAPPGETQYF.

The chain carries TRBV6-5 and TRBJ2-2; a possible D gene is TRBD2 (7 bases). Germline V CDR1 and CDR2: MNHEY, SVGAGI. This CDR3 contains 15 residues. V was pared by 7 bases and J by 6 bases, with 18 bases between. The chain's CDR3 is CASIPFGGAAGELFF. The CDR3 DNA is TGTGCCAGCATCCCCTTTGGGGGGGCGGCCGGGGAGCTGTTTTTT.

The chain is built from TRBV19 and TRBJ2-5, with D maybe TRBD1 (6 bases). This CDR3 has 13 residues. CDR1 is LNHDA and CDR2 is SQIVND in the germline V gene (reference sequence). V lost 5 bases and J 7 bases, leaving 14 bases between the germline ends. CDR3 region: CASSSGTRGTQYF. The CDR3 DNA is TGTGCCAGTAGTTCCGGGACCAGGGGGACCCAGTACTTC.

This clone has only one observation. CDR3 amino acids: CASSSETTGGNQPQHF. CDR3 DNA: TGTGCCAGCAGCTCCGAAACGACAGGGGGCAATCAGCCCCAGCATTTT. The rearrangement links TRBV7-2 to TRBJ1-5; 8 positions agree with TRBD1. Germline V lookup: CDR1 SGHTA, CDR2 FQGNSA. The trim removed 4 bases at V and 2 bases at J, leaving 7 bases unmatched. CDR3 size: 16 residues.

CDR3 in amino acids: CASSLAGAHTDTQYF. CDR3 nucleotide sequence: TGTGCCAGCAGCTTAGCGGGGGCGCACACAGATACGCAGTATTTT. The genes are TRBV11-2 and TRBJ2-3, with D perhaps assigned TRBD1 or TRBD2 (6 bases each). This CDR3 is 15 amino acids long. V lost 1 base to trimming and J lost 2 bases, with 10 bases between them. Germline loops: CDR1 SGHAT, CDR2 FQNNGV.

This clone has just a few counts. The rearrangement links TRBV7-7 to TRBJ2-5; perhaps TRBD2 as D (6 bases). This CDR3 is built from 15 residues. Deletions cut 5 bases from V and 1 base from J, with 14 bases between. CDR1 is SSHAT, CDR2 FNYEAQ, per germline (reference sequence). The CDR3 sequence: CASSPGVGIQETQYF. The CDR3 DNA reads as TGTGCCAGCAGCCCGGGGGTAGGGATCCAAGAGACCCAGTACTTC.

This sequence joins TRBV28 and TRBJ2-2, with D possibly matching TRBD2 (5 bases). The CDR3 sequence is 15 residues long. V gave up 5 bases and J gave up 3 bases, with 13 bases separating them. Germline V gene data show CDR1 as MDHEN and CDR2 as SYDVKM. The CDR3 sequence: CASSILGRYTGELFF. As DNA, the CDR3 is TGTGCCAGCAGTATACTAGGACGATACACCGGGGAGCTGTTTTTT.

The chain carries TRBV7-2 and TRBJ2-7; D is perhaps TRBD1 or TRBD2 (5 bases each). Trimming took 6 bases from V and 5 from J, leaving 14 bases between them. This CDR3 is built from 13 residues. Germline V CDR1 and CDR2: SGHTA, FQGNSA. CDR3 protein: CASRYTGTHEQYF. The CDR3 DNA is TGTGCCAGCAGGTACACCGGGACCCACGAGCAGTACTTC. The full variable domain, its missing parts supplied by reference TRBV7-2 and TRBJ2-7, is GAGVSQSPSNKVTEKGKDVELRCDPISGHTALYWYRQSLGQGLEFLIYFQGNSAPDKSGLPSDRFSAERTGGSVSTLTIQRTQQEDSAVYLCASRYTGTHEQYFGPGTRLTVT.

This clone was counted only a few times. Other DNA sequences within the sample encode an identical CDR3. The V gene is TRBV29-1, the J gene TRBJ1-4; no reliable D call. CDR1 and CDR2 from the germline V gene are SQVTM and ANQGSEA. There are 12 residues in the CDR3. The V end was cut by 4 bases, the J end by 3 bases, with 6 bases between. DNA for the CDR3: TGCAGCGTTGCACAAGCTAATGAAAAACTGTTTTTT. Translated: CSVAQANEKLFF.

The V call is TRBV5-1, the J call TRBJ1-1; D call uncertain. Germline CDR1 and CDR2: SGHRS and YFSETQ. The CDR3 totals 13 residues. V was cut by 1 base and J by 4 bases, with 8 bases left in between. CDR3 sequence reads: CASSLRASTEAFF. The DNA of the CDR3 is TGCGCCAGCAGCTTGCGGGCCTCCACTGAAGCTTTCTTT.

This clone was picked up a small number of times. This rearrangement joins TRBV4-3 to TRBJ2-6, with D possibly matching TRBD2 (5 bases). Trimming pared 0 bases from V and 0 bases from J, leaving 6 bases between. This CDR3 region has 16 residues. Per germline, CDR1 LGHNA and CDR2 YSLEER. The CDR3 reads CASSQEGSSGANVLTF. Written as DNA, the CDR3 is TGCGCCAGCAGCCAAGAGGGGAGCTCTGGGGCCAACGTCCTGACTTTC.

CDR3 sequence reads: CASSLGGRAIGELFF. The CDR3 DNA sequence: TGTGCCAGCAGCTTGGGAGGGAGGGCCATCGGGGAGCTGTTTTTT. The V call is TRBV5-4, the J call TRBJ2-2; 7 bases fit TRBD2. Unmatched junction bases numbered 6, after V lost 0 bases and J lost 7 bases. This CDR3 has 15 residues. Germline CDR1 is SGHNT and CDR2 is YYREEE (reference sequence).

In the case of this clone: A read error may be the cause here, since a much bigger clone is one base away. The V gene is TRBV10-3, the J gene TRBJ1-5; D is ambiguous. CDR1 is ENHRY, CDR2 SYGVKD, per germline. The CDR3 totals 13 residues. CDR3 protein: CAVSESNDQPQHF. As DNA, the CDR3 is TGTGCCGTCAGTGAAAGCAACGATCAGCCCCAGCATTTT.

The CDR3 nucleotides are TGCGCCAGCACCTGTACGCAGGGCTCTCTGGTAAACACCATATATTTT. This gives the protein CASTCTQGSLVNTIYF. This sequence joins TRBV23-1 and TRBJ1-3; D is perhaps TRBD1 (5 bases). TRBV23-1 counts as an open reading frame of uncertain function. The CDR3 runs to 16 residues. V was shortened by 7 bases and J by 6 bases, with 22 bases between the two germline ends.

The chain has TRBV2 and TRBJ2-5; D may correspond to TRBD1 or TRBD2 (5 bases each). The CDR3 consists of 14 residues. Trimming cost V 5 bases and J 4 bases, with 14 bases left between them. Germline V lookup: CDR1 SNHLY, CDR2 FYNNEI. This CDR3 is CASSRGRGTETQYF. CDR3 coding DNA: TGTGCCAGCAGTCGTGGCCGTGGGACAGAGACCCAGTACTTC. Full variable domain (rest looked up from reference TRBV2 and TRBJ2-5): EPEVTQTPSHQVTQMGQEVILRCVPISNHLYFYWYRQILGQKVEFLVSFYNNEISEKSEIFDDQFSVERPDGSNFTLKIRSTKLEDSAMYFCASSRGRGTETQYFGPGTRLLVL.

The genes are TRBV2 and TRBJ2-7, with D unclear. Trimming removed 6 bases at V and 2 bases at J, with 14 bases between. The CDR3 is 14 residues long. Per the germline V gene, CDR1 is SNHLY and CDR2 is FYNNEI. The CDR3 DNA reads TGTGCCAGCAGAGTCCGCGATTTCACCTACGAGCAGTACTTC. It codes for CASRVRDFTYEQYF.

This clone was observed once. V gene TRBV6-5 combines with J gene TRBJ1-1, with 9 positions matching TRBD1. The ends lost 5 bases at V and 9 bases at J; junction bases unmatched: 10. CDR1 and CDR2 (germline): MNHEY, SVGAGI. The CDR3 is made up of 14 amino acids. CDR3 sequence (DNA): TGTGCCAGCAGTACGCCCGGGACAGGGTTTAAAGCTTTCTTT. It yields the protein CASSTPGTGFKAFF.

The chain joins TRBV5-6 to TRBJ2-7; no firm D call. Germline assignment: CDR1 SGHDT and CDR2 YYEEEE. Between the trimmed V and J ends, which lost 0 bases and 0 bases, there was a span of 10 bases. The CDR3 runs to 15 residues. CDR3 bases: TGTGCCAGCAGCTTGGATTTCAGAACCTCCTACGAGCAGTACTTC. Translated: CASSLDFRTSYEQYF.

This clone is a singleton in its sample. The chain uses TRBV6-1 and TRBJ1-2, with D possibly being TRBD1 (6 bases). Germline values: CDR1 MNHNS, CDR2 SASEGT. V lost 4 bases, J lost 2 bases, and 8 bases lay in between. There are 13 residues in the CDR3. CDR3: CASSAGANYGYTF. CDR3 DNA: TGTGCCAGCAGTGCGGGGGCAAACTATGGCTACACCTTC.

The chain recombines TRBV27 with TRBJ2-1; 13 positions agree with TRBD2. Unmatched junction bases numbered 5, after V lost 4 bases and J lost 5 bases. CDR1 MNHEY and CDR2 SMNVEV come from the germline V gene (reference sequence). The CDR3 totals 16 residues. Written as DNA, the CDR3 is TGTGCCAGCAGTTCGACTAGCGGGAGGAGGAACAATGAGCAGTTCTTC. Translated, it gives CASSSTSGRRNNEQFF.

V gene TRBV7-3 combines with J gene TRBJ1-1; D may be TRBD1 (6 bases). This CDR3 has 14 residues. CDR1 and CDR2 (germline): SGHTA, FQGTGA. Deletions cut 2 bases from V and 4 bases from J, with 11 bases between. The CDR3 coding sequence is TGTGCCAGCAGCTTAGAGGGAGGGGGCACTGAAGCTTTCTTT. Protein product: CASSLEGGGTEAFF.

This clone was recorded only once. The same CDR3 also results from other DNA sequences found in this sample. This rearrangement joins TRBV7-9 to TRBJ2-7; D is ambiguous. CDR1 and CDR2 from the germline V gene are SEHNR and FQNEAQ (reference sequence). Trimming removed 1 base from V and 4 bases from J, with 5 bases in between. This CDR3 contains 12 residues. CDR3 in DNA: TGTGCCAGCAGCTTAGTGGGGTACGAGCAGTACTTC. Amino acid sequence: CASSLVGYEQYF.